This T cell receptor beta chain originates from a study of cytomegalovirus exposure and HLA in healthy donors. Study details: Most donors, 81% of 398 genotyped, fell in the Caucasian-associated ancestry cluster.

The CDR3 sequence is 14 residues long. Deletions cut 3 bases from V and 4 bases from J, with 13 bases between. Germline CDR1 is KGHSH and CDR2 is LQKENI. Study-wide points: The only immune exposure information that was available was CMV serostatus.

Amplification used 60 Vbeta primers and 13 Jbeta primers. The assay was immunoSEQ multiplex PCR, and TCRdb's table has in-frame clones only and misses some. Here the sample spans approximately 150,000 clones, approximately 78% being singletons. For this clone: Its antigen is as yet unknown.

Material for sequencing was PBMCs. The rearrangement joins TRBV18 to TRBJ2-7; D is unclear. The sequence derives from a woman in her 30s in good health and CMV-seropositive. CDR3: CASSPIGQDYEQYF. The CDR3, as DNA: TGTGCCAGCTCACCCATTGGGCAAGATTACGAGCAGTACTTC.